This T cell receptor (beta chain) emerged from a study of T cells in Graves' hyperthyroidism and ophthalmopathy. Notes on this clonotype: Its target is unknown.

There were TCR beta CDR3 regions amplified from RNA transcripts. The HTBI primer set was used in a first-round RT-PCR of the TCR CDR3. MiXCR, applied by TCRdb to the multiplex PCR reads, yields one record per CDR3 protein. The sample consists of roughly 400,000 distinct CDR3 sequences, 15% to 17% of them appearing once. V was shortened by 4 bases and J by 3 bases, with 17 bases between the two germline ends. CDR3 length: 15 amino acids. Germline values: CDR1 SGHDT, CDR2 YYEEEE. Uncontrolled infection, other autoimmune disease, pregnancy or lactation barred patients from enrollment. On the basis of clinical symptoms, serum thyroxine and TRAb, thyroid ultrasound and orbital computed tomography, diagnoses were made. PBMCs were collected from a roughly 10 ml volume of fresh peripheral blood. Study-level points and caveats: Onset of ophthalmopathy came a median approximately 6.9 months after the model predicted it.

Sequencing was done on a sample of blood. The gene calls are TRBV5-6 and TRBJ2-7; maybe TRBD2 (5 bases). This sequence was found in a woman between 18 and 29 years old with Graves' hyperthyroidism that later progressed to Graves' ophthalmopathy. Here the CDR3 DNA reads TGTGCCAGCAGCCGAATGCAAGCGGCTGGCTACGAGCAGTACTTC. This gives the protein CASSRMQAAGYEQYF.